Each of the 21 T cell receptor beta chains below was sequenced from the same sample in a study of blood T cells in healthy people across ages. For the second PCR, which ran for about 6 to 11 cycles, a sample-barcoded 5' primer and a J-beta primer mix were used. TCRdb fed the 5' RACE reads into MiXCR, producing one record per CDR3 protein. The sample lists 1.6 million or so distinct CDR3 sequences, 30% to 35% occurring once. The sample comprised blood. The receptor source for this set is a woman aged 30 to 39 in good health.

In regard to this clonotype: One end of the junction fails to match germline, which may point to a read error. The chain carries TRBV7-8 and TRBJ2-3; D is unclear. CDR1 is SGHVS and CDR2 is FQNEAQ in the germline V gene. The CDR3 is 11 amino acids. In DNA form, the CDR3 reads TGTGTCAGCAGCTTTACGGATACGCAGTATTTT. It translates to CVSSFTDTQYF.

This chain uses TRBV7-8 with TRBJ2-1; 11 nucleotides agree with TRBD2. The J call is in doubt because the DNA end fits TRBJ2-7 better. Per the germline V gene, CDR1 is SGHVS and CDR2 is FQNEAQ. This CDR3 has 15 residues. CDR3 loop: CASSLYSGRALEQYF. The DNA of the CDR3 is TGTGCCAGCAGCCTCTATAGCGGGAGGGCCCTCGAGCAGTACTTC.

This clonotype was detected many times. V and J are TRBV4-1 and TRBJ2-7, with D hard to call. Looked up from germline, CDR1 is MGHRA and CDR2 is YSYEKL. V lost 0 bases, J lost 1 base, and 7 bases lay in between. This CDR3 has 14 residues. CDR3 protein: CASSQEAPSYEQYF. The CDR3 DNA reads TGCGCCAGCAGCCAAGAGGCACCTTCCTACGAGCAGTACTTC.

The chain uses TRBV7-8 and TRBJ2-1; possibly TRBD2 for D (7 bases). CDR1 is SGHVS, CDR2 FQNEAQ, per germline. The CDR3 is 18 residues long. Between the trimmed V and J ends, which lost 5 bases and 0 bases, there was a span of 20 bases. The CDR3 nucleotides are TGTGCCAGCAGCGAACAAGCCCCACGGGGGGCCTCCTACAATGAGCAGTTCTTC. It codes for CASSEQAPRGASYNEQFF.

This clonotype was counted a few times. The genes are TRBV7-9 and TRBJ2-5, with TRBD1 matching 7 bases. The CDR3 runs 15 residues. J was trimmed by 2 bases and V by 2 bases; bases with no gene match: 5. Germline V gene sequence: CDR1 SEHNR, CDR2 FQNEAQ (reference sequence). CDR3 nucleotide sequence: TGTGCCAGCAGCTTACATGGGACAGCACAAGAGACCCAGTACTTC. It specifies CASSLHGTAQETQYF.

This clonotype was seen more than once but under ten times. This sequence joins TRBV10-1 and TRBJ2-7; unclear D gene. The CDR3 contains 12 residues. V was cut by 0 bases and J by 6 bases, with 6 bases left in between. The germline CDR1 and CDR2 sequences are WNHNN and SYGVQD (reference sequence). The CDR3 sequence is CASSESSGEQYF. In DNA, the CDR3 is TGCGCCAGCAGTGAGTCCTCCGGCGAGCAGTACTTC.

The chain combines TRBV2 with TRBJ1-4; a possible D gene is TRBD1 (5 bases). The V gene's germline CDR1 is SNHLY and CDR2 FYNNEI. The CDR3 has 13 residues. Trimming shortened V by 8 bases and J by 5 bases, and 12 bases separated the two germline ends. The CDR3: CASQGLRNEKLFF. The DNA of the CDR3 is TGTGCCAGCCAGGGACTCAGAAATGAAAAACTGTTTTTT. Drawing the rest from reference TRBV2 and TRBJ1-4, the complete variable domain is EPEVTQTPSHQVTQMGQEVILRCVPISNHLYFYWYRQILGQKVEFLVSFYNNEISEKSEIFDDQFSVERPDGSNFTLKIRSTKLEDSAMYFCASQGLRNEKLFFGSGTQLSVL.

On this clonotype: A read error is possible here, since a much larger clone lies one base away. Here the CDR3 reads CASSYGTSGTDAQYF. The CDR3 DNA reads TGTGCCAGCAGTTACGGGACTAGCGGCACAGATGCGCAGTATTTT. V is TRBV6-5 and J is TRBJ2-3; 11 bases are shared with TRBD2. This CDR3 comprises 15 residues. Germline CDR1 and CDR2: MNHEY and SVGAGI.

This clonotype was counted only a few times. The chain has TRBV29-1 and TRBJ1-1; no firm D call. Germline V CDR1 and CDR2: SQVTM, ANQGSEA. V lost 0 bases and J 7 bases, leaving 9 bases between the germline ends. The CDR3 covers 12 residues. The CDR3 here is CSVEDLTVEAFF. CDR3 coding DNA: TGCAGCGTTGAAGATTTGACGGTTGAAGCTTTCTTT.

There are a few counts of this clonotype. This chain connects TRBV20-1 to TRBJ2-1; TRBD2 matches at 11 bases. The CDR3 is 15 amino acids. The V gene's germline CDR1 is DFQATT and CDR2 SNEGSKA (reference sequence). Trimming at V came to 3 bases and at J to 2 bases, leaving 3 bases not matched to a gene. The CDR3 sequence: CSARDSGRAYNEQFF. CDR3 in DNA: TGCAGTGCTAGGGATAGCGGGAGGGCCTACAATGAGCAGTTCTTC.

There are a few counts of this clonotype. The gene calls are TRBV20-1 and TRBJ2-2, with 11 bases matching TRBD2. The V gene end was trimmed by 7 bases and the J gene end by 7 bases; junction bases not matched to a gene: 8. Germline CDR1 is DFQATT and CDR2 is SNEGSKA (reference sequence). This CDR3 region has 14 residues. The chain's CDR3 is CSGTSGRFSGELFF. CDR3 in DNA: TGCAGTGGAACTAGCGGGAGATTTAGCGGGGAGCTGTTTTTT.

The chain couples TRBV18 to TRBJ2-1, with D perhaps TRBD2 (5 bases). V shed 1 base and J shed 3 bases, with 16 bases lying between them. CDR1 and CDR2 from the germline V gene are KGHSH and LQKENI. The CDR3 has 17 amino acids. DNA of the CDR3: TGTGCCAGCTCACCACAGCAGAGCCGGGGTGGCTACAATGAGCAGTTCTTC. It codes for CASSPQQSRGGYNEQFF.

This clonotype has at least ten counts. The rearrangement joins TRBV20-1 to TRBJ2-7, with 11 bases fitting TRBD1. Germline-derived CDR1 and CDR2 are DFQATT and SNEGSKA (reference sequence). V gave up 0 bases and J gave up 3 bases; unmatched junction bases: 4. The CDR3 consists of 15 residues. CDR3 region: CSARDLGQGVYEQYF. In DNA form, the CDR3 reads TGCAGTGCTAGAGATTTGGGACAGGGGGTCTACGAGCAGTACTTC.

The chain uses TRBV7-2 and TRBJ2-7; 8 nucleotides align to TRBD1. CDR3 length: 15 residues. From germline, CDR1 is SGHTA and CDR2 FQGNSA. V shed 6 bases and J 2 bases; nucleotides not matched to a gene: 9. For the CDR3, the DNA is TGTGCCAGCAGACGAGGACAGGGACGGACCTACGAGCAGTACTTC. Encoded protein: CASRRGQGRTYEQYF. Complete variable domain (other parts from reference TRBV7-2 and TRBJ2-7): GAGVSQSPSNKVTEKGKDVELRCDPISGHTALYWYRQSLGQGLEFLIYFQGNSAPDKSGLPSDRFSAERTGGSVSTLTIQRTQQEDSAVYLCASRRGQGRTYEQYFGPGTRLTVT.

This clonotype was seen more than once but under ten times. This chain uses TRBV18 with TRBJ2-5, with 11 bases lining up with TRBD2. Germline V lookup: CDR1 KGHSH, CDR2 LQKENI. V trimming: 9 bases; J trimming: 11 bases; junction bases outside the gene matches: 17. CDR3 length: 15 amino acids. CDR3 sequence (DNA): TGTGCCAGTTCTCAGACTAGCGGGAACTCGGGGGAGCAGTACTTC. Its translation is CASSQTSGNSGEQYF.

This clonotype was picked up a small number of times. J is TRBJ2-7 and V is TRBV20-1; 7 nucleotides agree with TRBD2. This CDR3 spans 14 amino acids. In germline, CDR1 is DFQATT, CDR2 SNEGSKA (reference sequence). J lost 5 bases, V lost 3 bases, and 10 bases had no gene match. CDR3 residues: CSARGEGLSDEQYF. For the CDR3, the DNA is TGCAGTGCTAGGGGGGAGGGCCTGTCGGACGAGCAGTACTTC.

The CDR3 region is CASSASDRGWTDTQYF. CDR3 in DNA: TGTGCCAGCAGCGCTAGCGACAGGGGTTGGACTGATACGCAGTATTTT. The chain links TRBV9 to TRBJ2-3; 8 bases agree with TRBD1. The CDR3 totals 16 residues. From germline, CDR1 is SGDLS and CDR2 YYNGEE. The V segment lost 3 bases and the J segment 6 bases; nucleotides outside the gene matches: 12.

This chain joins TRBV7-9 and TRBJ2-7; TRBD1 might be the D (5 bases). This CDR3 region has 16 residues. Trimming stripped 7 bases from V and 2 bases from J, with 21 bases between. Germline lookup yields CDR1 SEHNR and CDR2 FQNEAQ (reference sequence). The CDR3 reads CASTIDTDSFTYEQYF. CDR3 sequence (DNA): TGTGCCAGCACAATTGACACCGACAGTTTCACCTACGAGCAGTACTTC. Variable domain in full (rest from reference TRBV7-9 and TRBJ2-7): DTGVSQNPRHKITKRGQNVTFRCDPISEHNRLYWYRQTLGQGPEFLTYFQNEAQLEKSRLLSDRFSAERPKGSFSTLEIQRTEQGDSAMYLCASTIDTDSFTYEQYFGPGTRLTVT.

This clonotype was observed once. Germline and junction disagree at one end, which may indicate a read error. The chain combines TRBV27 with TRBJ2-7; possibly TRBD1 for D (6 bases). The CDR3 length is 14 residues. CDR1 and CDR2 (germline): MNHEY, SMNVEV (reference sequence). The CDR3 sequence is CTSSLQGYSLEQYF. The CDR3 DNA reads as TGTACCAGCAGCCTACAGGGTTATAGTTTGGAGCAGTACTTC.

This chain links TRBV12-3 or TRBV12-4 with TRBJ2-5; 11 positions match TRBD1. Judging by the DNA end, TRBJ2-7 fits better; the J call may be wrong. This CDR3 is 15 amino acids long. The CDR3 reads CASSGPGQGGNEQYF. The CDR3 DNA sequence: TGTGCCAGCAGTGGACCGGGACAGGGGGGCAACGAGCAGTACTTC.

The gene calls are TRBV6-2 or TRBV6-3 and TRBJ2-7; 13 bases fit TRBD2. CDR1 and CDR2 from the germline V gene are MNHEY and SVGEGT. CDR3 length: 16 amino acids. The V and J ends lost 5 bases and 2 bases, in that order; junction bases with no gene match: 6. CDR3 nucleotides: TGTGCCAGCAGTCCGATCGGGACTAGCGGGACCTACGAGCAGTACTTC. Protein sequence: CASSPIGTSGTYEQYF.